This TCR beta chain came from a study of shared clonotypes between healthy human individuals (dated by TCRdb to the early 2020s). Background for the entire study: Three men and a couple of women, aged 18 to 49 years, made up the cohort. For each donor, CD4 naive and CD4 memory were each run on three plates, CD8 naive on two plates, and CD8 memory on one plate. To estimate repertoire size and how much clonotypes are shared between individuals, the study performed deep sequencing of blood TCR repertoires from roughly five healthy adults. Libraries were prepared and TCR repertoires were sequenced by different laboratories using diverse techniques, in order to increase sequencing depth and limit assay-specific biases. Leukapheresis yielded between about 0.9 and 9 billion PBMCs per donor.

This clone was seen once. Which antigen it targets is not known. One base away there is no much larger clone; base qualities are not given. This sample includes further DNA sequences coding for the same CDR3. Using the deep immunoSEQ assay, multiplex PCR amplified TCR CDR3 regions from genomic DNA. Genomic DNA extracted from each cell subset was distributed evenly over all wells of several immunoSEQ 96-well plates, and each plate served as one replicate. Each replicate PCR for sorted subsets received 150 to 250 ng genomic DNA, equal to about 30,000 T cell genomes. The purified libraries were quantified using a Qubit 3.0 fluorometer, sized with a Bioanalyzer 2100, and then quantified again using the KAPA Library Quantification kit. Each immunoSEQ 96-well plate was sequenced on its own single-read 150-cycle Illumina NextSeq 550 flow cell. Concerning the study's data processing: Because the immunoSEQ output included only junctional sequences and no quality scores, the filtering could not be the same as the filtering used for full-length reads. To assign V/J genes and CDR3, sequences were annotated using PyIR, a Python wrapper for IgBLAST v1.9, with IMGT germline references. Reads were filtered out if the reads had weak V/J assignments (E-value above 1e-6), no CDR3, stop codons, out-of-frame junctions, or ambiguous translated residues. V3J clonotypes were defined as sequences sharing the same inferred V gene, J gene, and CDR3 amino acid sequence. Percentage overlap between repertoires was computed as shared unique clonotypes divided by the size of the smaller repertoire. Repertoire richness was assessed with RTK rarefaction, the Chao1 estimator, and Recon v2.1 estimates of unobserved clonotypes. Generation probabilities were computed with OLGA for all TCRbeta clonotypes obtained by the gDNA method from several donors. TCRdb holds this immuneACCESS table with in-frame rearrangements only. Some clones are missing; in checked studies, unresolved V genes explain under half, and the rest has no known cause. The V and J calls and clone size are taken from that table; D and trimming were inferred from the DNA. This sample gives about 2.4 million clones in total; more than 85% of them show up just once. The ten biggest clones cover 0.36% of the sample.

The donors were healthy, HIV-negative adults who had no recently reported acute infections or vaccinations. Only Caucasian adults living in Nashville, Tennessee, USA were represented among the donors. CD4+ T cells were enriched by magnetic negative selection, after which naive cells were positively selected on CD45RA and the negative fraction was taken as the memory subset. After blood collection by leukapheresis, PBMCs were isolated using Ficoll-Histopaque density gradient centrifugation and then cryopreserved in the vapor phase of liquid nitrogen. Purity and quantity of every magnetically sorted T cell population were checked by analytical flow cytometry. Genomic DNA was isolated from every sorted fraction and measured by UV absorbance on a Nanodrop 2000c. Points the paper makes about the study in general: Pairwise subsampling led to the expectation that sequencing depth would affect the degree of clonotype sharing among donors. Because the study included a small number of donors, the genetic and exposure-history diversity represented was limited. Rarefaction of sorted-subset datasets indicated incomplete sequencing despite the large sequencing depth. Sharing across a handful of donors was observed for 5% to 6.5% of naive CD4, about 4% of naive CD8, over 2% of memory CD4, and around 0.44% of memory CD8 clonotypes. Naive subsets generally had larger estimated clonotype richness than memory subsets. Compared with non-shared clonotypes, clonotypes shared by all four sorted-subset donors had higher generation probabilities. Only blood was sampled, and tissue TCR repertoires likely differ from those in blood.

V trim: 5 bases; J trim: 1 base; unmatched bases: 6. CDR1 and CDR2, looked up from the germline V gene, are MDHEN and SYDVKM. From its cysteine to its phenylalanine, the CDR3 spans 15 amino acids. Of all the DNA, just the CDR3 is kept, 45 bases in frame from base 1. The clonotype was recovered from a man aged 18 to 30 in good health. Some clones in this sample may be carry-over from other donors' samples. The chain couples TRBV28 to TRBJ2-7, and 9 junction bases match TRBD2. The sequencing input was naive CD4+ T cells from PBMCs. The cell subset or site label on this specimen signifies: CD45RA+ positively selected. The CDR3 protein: CASSPSSGGSYEQYF. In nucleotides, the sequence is TGTGCCAGCAGTCCCTCCAGCGGGGGGTCCTACGAGCAGTACTTC.